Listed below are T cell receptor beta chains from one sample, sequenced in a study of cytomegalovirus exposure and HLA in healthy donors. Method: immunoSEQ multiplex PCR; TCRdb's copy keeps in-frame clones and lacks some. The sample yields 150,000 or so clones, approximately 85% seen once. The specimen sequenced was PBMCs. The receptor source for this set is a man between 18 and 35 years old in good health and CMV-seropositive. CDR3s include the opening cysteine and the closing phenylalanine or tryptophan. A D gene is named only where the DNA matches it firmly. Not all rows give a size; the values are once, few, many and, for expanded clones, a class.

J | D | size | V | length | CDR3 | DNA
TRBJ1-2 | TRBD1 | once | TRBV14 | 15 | CASSHWTGGGYGYTF | TGTGCCAGCAGCCACTGGACAGGGGGAGGCTATGGCTACACCTTC
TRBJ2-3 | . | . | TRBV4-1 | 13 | CASSQEAVYTQYF | TGCGCCAGCAGCCAAGAGGCAGTTTATACGCAGTATTTT
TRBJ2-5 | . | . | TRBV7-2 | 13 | CASSALRYETQYF | TGTGCCAGCAGCGCCCTACGGTATGAGACCCAGTACTTC
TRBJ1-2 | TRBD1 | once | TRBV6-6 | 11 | CASSTGMSYTF | TGTGCCTCCTCGACAGGGATGAGCTACACCTTC
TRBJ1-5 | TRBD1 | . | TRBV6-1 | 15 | CASRSTGVPNQPQHF | TGTGCCAGCAGGTCGACAGGGGTCCCCAATCAGCCCCAGCATTTT
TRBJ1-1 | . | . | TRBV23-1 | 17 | CASSPSPAEGRGTEAFF | TGCGCCAGCAGTCCCAGCCCCGCGGAGGGACGGGGCACTGAAGCTTTCTTT
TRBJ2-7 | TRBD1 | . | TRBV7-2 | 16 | CASSFLGTGSPYEQYF | TGTGCCAGCAGCTTCCTCGGGACAGGGTCCCCGTACGAGCAGTACTTC
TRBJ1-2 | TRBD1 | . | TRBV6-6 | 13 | CASSTYRGDGYTF | TGTGCCAGCAGTACCTACAGGGGAGACGGCTACACCTTC
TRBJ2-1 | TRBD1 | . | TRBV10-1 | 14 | CACSPDRGTNEQFF | TGCGCCTGTTCCCCGGACAGGGGGACGAATGAGCAGTTCTTC
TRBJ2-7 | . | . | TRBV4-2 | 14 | CASSQVGGSYEQYF | TGTGCCAGCAGCCAAGTGGGGGGTTCCTACGAGCAGTACTTC
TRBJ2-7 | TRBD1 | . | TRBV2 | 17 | CASSPQGWGQGSYEQYF | TGTGCCAGCAGCCCACAAGGTTGGGGACAGGGGTCCTACGAGCAGTACTTC
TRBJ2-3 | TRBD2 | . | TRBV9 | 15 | CASSPGLAGTDTQYF | TGTGCCAGCAGCCCGGGACTAGCGGGCACAGATACGCAGTATTTT
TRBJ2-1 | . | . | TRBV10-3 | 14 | CAISEDSSSDEQFF | TGTGCCATCAGTGAGGACTCCTCTTCTGATGAGCAGTTCTTC